A selection of T cell receptor beta chains follows, all from one sample in a study of shared clonotypes between healthy human individuals. The protocol was immunoSEQ multiplex PCR, while the TCRdb copy is restricted to in-frame clones and leaves out a portion. The table has 800,000 to 1,200,000 clones, 78% seen once; the top ten hold roughly 0.56%. Sequenced sample: memory CD4+ T cells from PBMCs. The receptors were gathered from a man aged 18 to 30 in good health. Some clones in this sample may be carry-over from other donors' samples. Both conserved end residues are trimmed from each CDR3. Each record gives: CDR3 length, V gene, CDR3 protein.

CDR3 length: 13; V gene: TRBV11-2; CDR3 protein: ASSYTPGGNTEAF
CDR3 length: 13; V gene: TRBV4-3; CDR3 protein: ASSQIPGGKATQY
CDR3 length: 14; V gene: TRBV7-9; CDR3 protein: ASSSGRDTSTDTQY
CDR3 length: 12; V gene: TRBV5-4; CDR3 protein: ASSLGRVPTEAF
CDR3 length: 12; V gene: TRBV5-4; CDR3 protein: ASSLRAPGTTIY
CDR3 length: 12; V gene: TRBV5-1; CDR3 protein: ASSRDRVGGELF
CDR3 length: 13; V gene: TRBV6-6; CDR3 protein: ASSSGHPLNYGYT
CDR3 length: 12; V gene: TRBV5-1; CDR3 protein: ASSLPGGQSGYT
CDR3 length: 11; V gene: TRBV5-6; CDR3 protein: ASSFYLNTEAF
CDR3 length: 11; V gene: TRBV7-2; CDR3 protein: ASSFSGRGEAF
CDR3 length: 13; V gene: TRBV7-8; CDR3 protein: ASSLGEIVIDEQF
CDR3 length: 13; V gene: TRBV7-2; CDR3 protein: ASSPSGTGGLEQY
CDR3 length: 12; V gene: TRBV5-1; CDR3 protein: ASSFGPHGGEQY
CDR3 length: 11; V gene: TRBV28; CDR3 protein: ASSPGGSNEQF
CDR3 length: 11; V gene: TRBV19; CDR3 protein: ASLNRGNTEAF
CDR3 length: 14; V gene: TRBV5-1; CDR3 protein: ASSLPGTSGTNEQF
CDR3 length: 10; V gene: TRBV11-2; CDR3 protein: ASSLPRGTQY
CDR3 length: 14; V gene: TRBV15; CDR3 protein: ATSRDLATSSNEQF
CDR3 length: 13; V gene: TRBV5-1; CDR3 protein: ASSPVVTPGYEQY
CDR3 length: 12; V gene: TRBV2; CDR3 protein: ASSFRQGGETQY
CDR3 length: 16; V gene: TRBV28; CDR3 protein: ASSLLELIRRVSYEQY
CDR3 length: 11; V gene: TRBV7-2; CDR3 protein: ASSLDLNYGYT
CDR3 length: 16; V gene: TRBV15; CDR3 protein: ATSRDPRRTGYNQPQH
CDR3 length: 12; V gene: TRBV12-5; CDR3 protein: ASGTGQGGDTQY
CDR3 length: 15; V gene: TRBV30; CDR3 protein: AWGDRAYVANTGELF
CDR3 length: 13; V gene: TRBV19; CDR3 protein: ASSIVSGLNQPQH
CDR3 length: 11; V gene: TRBV2; CDR3 protein: ASSPLRGNEQY
CDR3 length: 10; V gene: TRBV5-1; CDR3 protein: ASSFNVDTQY
CDR3 length: 11; V gene: TRBV11-3; CDR3 protein: ASSLDGVGTQY
CDR3 length: 14; V gene: TRBV18; CDR3 protein: ASSRDRPPNTGELF
CDR3 length: 13; V gene: TRBV25-1; CDR3 protein: ASRDATGNNSPLH
CDR3 length: 12; V gene: TRBV25-1; CDR3 protein: ASPLERESGELF
CDR3 length: 12; V gene: TRBV4-3; CDR3 protein: ASSSMRGAEKLF
CDR3 length: 15; V gene: TRBV11-3; CDR3 protein: ASSLVATRATNEKLF
CDR3 length: 15; V gene: TRBV4-1; CDR3 protein: ASSQAYGQGTSYEQY
CDR3 length: 12; V gene: TRBV6-1; CDR3 protein: ASRGNRGGNEQF
CDR3 length: 15; V gene: TRBV6-1; CDR3 protein: ASSENGRVSGANVLT
CDR3 length: 10; V gene: TRBV28; CDR3 protein: ASVAGYNEQF
CDR3 length: 11; V gene: TRBV11-2; CDR3 protein: ASSLDGTGGRY
CDR3 length: 14; V gene: TRBV6-6; CDR3 protein: ASKRTGGAGGQPQH
CDR3 length: 13; V gene: TRBV6-1; CDR3 protein: ASSEGLDRGYGYT
CDR3 length: 11; V gene: TRBV5-1; CDR3 protein: ASTLGGNYGYT
CDR3 length: 11; V gene: TRBV30; CDR3 protein: AWSPMGRGEQY
CDR3 length: 11; V gene: TRBV7-8; CDR3 protein: ASSWDRAETQY
CDR3 length: 11; V gene: TRBV4-1; CDR3 protein: ASSQDLDNEQY
CDR3 length: 11; V gene: TRBV2; CDR3 protein: ASTAPGQETQY
CDR3 length: 13; V gene: TRBV6-5; CDR3 protein: ASSRLNREAYEQY
CDR3 length: 10; V gene: TRBV5-4; CDR3 protein: ASSPLDGPGV
CDR3 length: 12; V gene: TRBV19; CDR3 protein: ASSVQGSNQPQH